A selection of T cell receptor beta chains follows, all from one sample in a study of OX40 agonist ivuxolimab in advanced cancers. TCRdb keeps only in-frame clones here, not all; method: immunoSEQ multiplex PCR. The sample comprises tens of thousands of clones, just under 90% of which are singletons, and approximately 10% rests with the top ten. The starting material was CD4+ or CD8+ T cells sorted from blood, obtained in a trial of the OX40 agonist ivuxolimab. The receptors derive from an adult with an advanced solid tumor such as melanoma, head and neck, liver or kidney cancer. CDR3s include the opening cysteine and the closing phenylalanine or tryptophan. Some rows mark clone size as missing; the rest say once, few, many or name a class of expanded clone.

TRBJ2-2	-	TRBV29-1	CSVGRGTGELFF
TRBJ2-7	-	TRBV6-5	CASSYSVRDEQYF
TRBJ1-2	-	TRBV11-3	CASSHPGQGYTPNYGYTF
TRBJ1-1	once	TRBV13	CASSLRGTEAFF
TRBJ2-7	-	TRBV19	CASSMGQGYEQYF
TRBJ1-5	-	TRBV4-3	CASSLGTGGNQPQHF
TRBJ2-6	-	TRBV6-4	CASSKHSSGANVLTF
TRBJ1-5	-	TRBV5-6	CASSLASRYSNQPQHF
TRBJ1-3	-	TRBV5-1	CASSFTGPYSGNTIYF
TRBJ1-2	-	TRBV6-1	CATPWGQGFYGYTF
TRBJ1-5	-	TRBV27	CASSGQGNQPQHF
TRBJ2-7	-	TRBV9	CASSVGVGAYEQYF
TRBJ2-7	once	TRBV7-9	CASSSASGYEQYF
TRBJ1-1	-	TRBV14	CASSQERIVNTEAFF
TRBJ2-2	once	TRBV7-6	CASSLGAGGFNTGELFF
TRBJ2-3	-	TRBV15	CATSRFWGSTDTQYF
TRBJ1-2	-	TRBV9	CASSVEPGANYGYTF
TRBJ2-2	-	TRBV19	CASTWKAGELFF
TRBJ2-3	-	TRBV5-8	CASSLAWDRVGADTQYF
TRBJ2-2	-	TRBV30	CAWIRINTGELFF
TRBJ1-2	-	TRBV28	CASSFGRGRQYGYTF
TRBJ1-6	-	TRBV5-5	CASSSGTRVDSPLHF
TRBJ1-2	-	TRBV7-9	CASSLDYGYTF
TRBJ1-1	once	TRBV2	CASIPARVTTEAFF
TRBJ1-1	once	TRBV7-2	CASSRLTGDTEAFF
TRBJ2-5	-	TRBV4-3	CASSQAERDQETQYF
TRBJ2-7	-	TRBV10-3	CAISESSSGSYEQYF
TRBJ1-2	-	TRBV16	CASSPGGSYGYTF
TRBJ2-1	-	TRBV5-1	CASRHRGVNEQFF
TRBJ1-2	-	TRBV6-5	CASSYLGIGYGYTF
TRBJ2-7	-	TRBV4-3	CASSQELWFPYEQYF